The source of this TCR beta chain is a study of cytomegalovirus exposure and HLA in healthy donors. Study results and limitations: The later analysis indicated that the majority of CMV-associated TCR beta chains appeared HLA-restricted.

Concerning this clone itself: No antigen is known for it.

This CDR3 spans 13 amino acids. Trimming shortened V by 3 bases and J by 7 bases, and 9 bases separated the two germline ends. Looked up from germline, CDR1 is ENHRY and CDR2 is SYGVKD. The PCR made use of 60 Vbeta and 13 Jbeta primers. Data came from immunoSEQ multiplex PCR; TCRdb stores just in-frame clones and leaves some out. The top ten hold over 3% of the sample, which has some 140,000 clones, 70% to 80% seen once. This receptor was obtained from a female donor in good health and CMV-seronegative. The genes are TRBV10-3 and TRBJ2-2; possible D gene TRBD2, 5 bases. The sequenced material came from PBMCs. CDR3 coding DNA: TGTGCCATCAGTGACCGGAGGATCGGGGAGCTGTTTTTT. Translating it yields CAISDRRIGELFF.